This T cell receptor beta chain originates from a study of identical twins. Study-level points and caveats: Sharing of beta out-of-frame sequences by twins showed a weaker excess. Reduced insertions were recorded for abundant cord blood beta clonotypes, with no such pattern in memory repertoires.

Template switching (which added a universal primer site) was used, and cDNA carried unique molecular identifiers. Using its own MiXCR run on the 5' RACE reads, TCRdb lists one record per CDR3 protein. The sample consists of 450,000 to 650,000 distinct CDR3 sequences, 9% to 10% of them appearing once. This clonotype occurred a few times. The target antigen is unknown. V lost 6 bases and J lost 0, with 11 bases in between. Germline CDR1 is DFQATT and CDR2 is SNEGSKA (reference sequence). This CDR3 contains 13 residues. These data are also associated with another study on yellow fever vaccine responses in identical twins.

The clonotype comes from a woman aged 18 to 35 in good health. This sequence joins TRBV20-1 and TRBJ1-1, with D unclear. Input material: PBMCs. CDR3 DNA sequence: TGCAGTGCGGAACTTCGTATGAACACTGAAGCTTTCTTT. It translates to CSAELRMNTEAFF.